This T cell receptor beta chain was identified during a study of CD8+ T cells in alopecia areata. As for the study in general: Oral tofacitinib, 5 to 10 mg twice daily, was given in an open-label trial. The study, taken as a whole, reports: Having just one nonresponder leaves the connection between baseline CD8+ expansion and response unresolved. In scalp, tofacitinib significantly decreased clonality and expanded CD8+ clones among the top 100.

Comments on this clone: Its antigen remains unknown.

cDNA reverse transcribed from extracted RNA served as the sequencing template. Assay used: immunoSEQ multiplex PCR; TCRdb lists only in-frame clones, some missing. The table has approximately 120,000 clones, around 63% seen once. Treatment indicated: oral pan-JAK inhibitor, 5-10 mg twice daily. Alopecia areata patients provided lesional scalp punch biopsies and peripheral blood, both collected for the study. The starting material was CD4+ T cells sorted from blood, obtained at week 4, from a patient treated with tofacitinib. This TCR derives from a human donor with alopecia areata.

The CDR3 DNA is TGTGCCAGCAGCGTAATGGGGGGTGTTGGCACCGGGGAGCTGTTTTTT. It specifies CASSVMGGVGTGELFF. This chain links TRBV9 with TRBJ2-2, with D possibly TRBD2 on 6 matching bases. CDR1 and CDR2 (germline): SGDLS, YYNGEE. The germline V and J ends were trimmed by 1 base and 4 bases, with 14 bases remaining between them. The CDR3 spans 16 residues.